One sample yielded the 12 T cell receptor beta chains listed below, sequenced in a study of monozygotic twins with inflammatory bowel disease. After re-calling the 5' RACE reads, TCRdb lists one entry per CDR3 protein, DNA absent. The sample table sets out about 420,000 distinct CDR3 sequences. Input material: blood. Every receptor here comes from a human donor with ulcerative colitis or Crohn's disease, or a healthy co-twin of an affected twin (not recorded which).

CDR3 sequence: CASSLDGAQGNQPQHF. The V call is TRBV5-1, the J call TRBJ1-5; TCRdb picks TRBD1, but there is no DNA to check that call. This CDR3 has 16 residues. Germline lookup yields CDR1 SGHRS and CDR2 YFSETQ.

This chain connects TRBV20-1 to TRBJ1-4. Per germline, CDR1 DFQATT and CDR2 SNEGSKA (reference sequence). The CDR3 totals 11 residues. The CDR3 loop is CSGRRDEKLFF.

The chain links TRBV19 to TRBJ2-2; TCRdb calls TRBD1, which cannot be checked without DNA. This CDR3 has 16 amino acids. The germline V gene has CDR1 LNHDA and CDR2 SQIVND (reference sequence). The CDR3 is CASMLPGSANTGELFF.

The genes are TRBV20-1 and TRBJ2-7; TCRdb selects TRBD1, and the lack of DNA leaves this call unchecked. CDR1 and CDR2 (germline): DFQATT, SNEGSKA (reference sequence). The CDR3 covers 15 residues. The CDR3 is CSARPPRYRGYEQYF.

The chain has TRBV19 and TRBJ2-7; TCRdb names TRBD1, which stays unverified in the absence of DNA. Germline CDR1 is LNHDA and CDR2 is SQIVND (reference sequence). This CDR3 spans 12 amino acids. The CDR3 is CASMGTQEEQYF.

This sequence joins TRBV3-1 and TRBJ2-5; TCRdb lists TRBD1, though no DNA is available to test this call. The CDR3 is 14 residues long. The germline V gene has CDR1 LGHDT and CDR2 YNNKEL (reference sequence). The chain's CDR3 is CASSPRAQRETQYF.

CDR3 region: CATSDPPLYNEQFF. The gene calls are TRBV24-1 and TRBJ2-1; no DNA is available, so the TRBD2 call from TCRdb remains unchecked. Looked up from germline, CDR1 is KGHDR and CDR2 is SFDVKD. CDR3 length: 14 amino acids.

V gene TRBV10-3 combines with J gene TRBJ2-7; as DNA is missing, the TRBD1 call by TCRdb cannot be tested. The CDR3 length is 13 residues. Germline lookup yields CDR1 ENHRY and CDR2 SYGVKD. The CDR3 here is CAISDGISDEQYF.

This rearrangement joins TRBV20-1 to TRBJ2-1; the D gene TCRdb calls, TRBD1, cannot be checked with no DNA. The CDR3 totals 13 residues. Germline values: CDR1 DFQATT, CDR2 SNEGSKA (reference sequence). CDR3 sequence reads: CSASGLGGIEQFF.

This chain connects TRBV19 to TRBJ1-2; TCRdb's D call of TRBD1 is untestable without DNA. Germline V lookup: CDR1 LNHDA, CDR2 SQIVND (reference sequence). This CDR3 has 12 residues. The CDR3 here is CASNEGNYGYTF. The variable domain in full, with the rest retrieved from reference TRBV19 and TRBJ1-2, is DGGITQSPKYLFRKEGQNVTLSCEQNLNHDAMYWYRQDPGQGLRLIYYSQIVNDFQKGDIAEGYSVSREKKESFPLTVTSAQKNPTAFYLCASNEGNYGYTFGSGTRLTVV.

CDR3 sequence: CATSPTGDYGYTF. This chain connects TRBV15 to TRBJ1-2; TCRdb's D call of TRBD1 is untestable without DNA. Germline-derived CDR1 and CDR2 are LNHNV and YYDKDF (reference sequence). This CDR3 comprises 13 residues.

The chain carries TRBV5-4 and TRBJ2-4; the TCRdb D gene call, TRBD1, has no DNA to confirm it. Per the germline V gene, CDR1 is SGHNT and CDR2 is YYREEE (reference sequence). This CDR3 has 15 amino acids. CDR3: CASSGQGKAKNIQYF.